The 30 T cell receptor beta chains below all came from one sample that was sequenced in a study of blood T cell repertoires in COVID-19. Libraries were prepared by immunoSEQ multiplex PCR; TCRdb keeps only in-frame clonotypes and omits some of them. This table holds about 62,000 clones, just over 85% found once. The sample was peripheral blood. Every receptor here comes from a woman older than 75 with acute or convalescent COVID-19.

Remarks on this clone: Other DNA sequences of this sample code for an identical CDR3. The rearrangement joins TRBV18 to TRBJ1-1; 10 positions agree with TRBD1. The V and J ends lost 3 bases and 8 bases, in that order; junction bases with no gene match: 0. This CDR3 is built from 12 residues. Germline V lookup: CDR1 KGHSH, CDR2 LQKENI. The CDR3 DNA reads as TGTGCCAGCTCACCGGGACAGGGGGAAGCTTTCTTT. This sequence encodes CASSPGQGEAFF.

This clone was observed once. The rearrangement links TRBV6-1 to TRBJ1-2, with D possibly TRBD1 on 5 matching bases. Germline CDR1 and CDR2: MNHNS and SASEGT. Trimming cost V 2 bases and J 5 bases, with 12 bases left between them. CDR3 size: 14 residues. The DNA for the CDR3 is TGTGCCAGCAGTGAAAGACAGCTAAGGTATGGCTACACCTTC. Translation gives CASSERQLRYGYTF.

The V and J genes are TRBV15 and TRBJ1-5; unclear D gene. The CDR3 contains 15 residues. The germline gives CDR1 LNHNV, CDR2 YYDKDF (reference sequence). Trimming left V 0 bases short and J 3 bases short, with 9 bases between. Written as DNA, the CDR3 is TGTGCCACCAGCAGAGATCTGGCGGACAATCAGCCCCAGCATTTT. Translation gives CATSRDLADNQPQHF.

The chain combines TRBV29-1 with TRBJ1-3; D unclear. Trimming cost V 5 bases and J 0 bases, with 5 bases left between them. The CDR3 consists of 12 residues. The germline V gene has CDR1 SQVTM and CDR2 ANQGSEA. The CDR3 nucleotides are TGCAGCGTTTGGAGCTCTGGAAACACCATATATTTT. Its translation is CSVWSSGNTIYF.

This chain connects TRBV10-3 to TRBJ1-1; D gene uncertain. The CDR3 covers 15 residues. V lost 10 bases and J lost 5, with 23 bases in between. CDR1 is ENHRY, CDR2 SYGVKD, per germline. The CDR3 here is CATLAPQSGGTEAFF. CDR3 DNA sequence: TGTGCCACCTTAGCCCCTCAGTCGGGAGGGACTGAAGCTTTCTTT.

CDR3 sequence: CASSLSGQGYEQYF. The CDR3 DNA is TGTGCCAGCAGCTTATCCGGACAGGGCTACGAGCAGTACTTC. This chain links TRBV7-2 with TRBJ2-7, with TRBD1 matching 8 bases. This CDR3 spans 14 amino acids. V was pared by 2 bases and J by 3 bases, with 3 bases of the junction left unmatched. Germline CDR1 and CDR2: SGHTA and FQGNSA.

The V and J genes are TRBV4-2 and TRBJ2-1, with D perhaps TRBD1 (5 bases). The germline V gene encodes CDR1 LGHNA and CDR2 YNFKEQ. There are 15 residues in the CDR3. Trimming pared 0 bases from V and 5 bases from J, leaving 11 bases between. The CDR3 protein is CASSQDPTGDNEQFF. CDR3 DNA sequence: TGTGCCAGCAGCCAAGACCCCACAGGAGACAATGAGCAGTTCTTC.

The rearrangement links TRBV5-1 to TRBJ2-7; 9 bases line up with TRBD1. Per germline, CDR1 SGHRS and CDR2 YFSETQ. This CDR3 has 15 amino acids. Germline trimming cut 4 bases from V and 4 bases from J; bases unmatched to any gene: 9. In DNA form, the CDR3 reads TGCGCCAGCAGCCGATCGGGACAGGGAACATACGAGCAGTACTTC. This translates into CASSRSGQGTYEQYF.

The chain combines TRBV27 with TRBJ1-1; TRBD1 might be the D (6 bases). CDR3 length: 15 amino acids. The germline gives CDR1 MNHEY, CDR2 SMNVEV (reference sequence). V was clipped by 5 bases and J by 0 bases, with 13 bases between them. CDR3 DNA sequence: TGTGCCAGCAGTCCCGGGACAAGGATGAACACTGAAGCTTTCTTT. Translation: CASSPGTRMNTEAFF.

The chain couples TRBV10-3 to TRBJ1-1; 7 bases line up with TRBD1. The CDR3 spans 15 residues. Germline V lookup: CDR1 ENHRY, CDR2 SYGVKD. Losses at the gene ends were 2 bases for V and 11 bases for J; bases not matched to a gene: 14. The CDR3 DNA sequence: TGTGCCATCAGTGAGGCCCCGGACAGGCAAACGTTCGCTTTCTTT. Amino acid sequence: CAISEAPDRQTFAFF.

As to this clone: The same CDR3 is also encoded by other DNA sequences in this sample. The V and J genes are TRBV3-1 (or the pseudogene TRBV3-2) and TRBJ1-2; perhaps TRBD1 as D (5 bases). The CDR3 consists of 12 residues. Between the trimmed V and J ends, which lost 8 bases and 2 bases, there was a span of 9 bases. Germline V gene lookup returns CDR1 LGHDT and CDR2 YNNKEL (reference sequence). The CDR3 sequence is CASGRGNYGYTF. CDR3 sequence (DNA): TGTGCCAGCGGACGGGGGAACTATGGCTACACCTTC.

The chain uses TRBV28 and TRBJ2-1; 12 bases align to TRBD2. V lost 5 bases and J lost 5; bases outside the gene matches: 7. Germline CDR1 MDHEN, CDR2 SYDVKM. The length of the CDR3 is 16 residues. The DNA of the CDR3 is TGTGCCAGCAGTGTGCCTACTAGCGGGAGGAACAATGAGCAGTTCTTC. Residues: CASSVPTSGRNNEQFF.

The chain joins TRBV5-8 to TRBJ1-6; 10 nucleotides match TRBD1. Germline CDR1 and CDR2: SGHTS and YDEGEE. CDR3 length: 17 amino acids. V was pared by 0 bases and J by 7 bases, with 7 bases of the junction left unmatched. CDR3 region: CASSLVTGGSGNSPLHF. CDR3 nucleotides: TGTGCCAGCAGCTTGGTGACAGGGGGCTCAGGCAATTCACCCCTCCACTTT.

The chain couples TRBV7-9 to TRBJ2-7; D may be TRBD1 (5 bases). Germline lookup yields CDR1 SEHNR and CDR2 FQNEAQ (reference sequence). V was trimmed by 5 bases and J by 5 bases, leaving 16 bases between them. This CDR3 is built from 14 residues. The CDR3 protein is CASSEVAQVNEQYF. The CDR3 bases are TGTGCCAGCAGCGAGGTCGCACAGGTCAACGAGCAGTACTTC.

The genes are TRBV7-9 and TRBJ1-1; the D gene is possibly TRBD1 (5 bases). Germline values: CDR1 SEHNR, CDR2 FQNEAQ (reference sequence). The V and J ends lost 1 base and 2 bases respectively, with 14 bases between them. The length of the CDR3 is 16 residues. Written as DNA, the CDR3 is TGTGCCAGCAGCTTAGGGGTTCTGGGGGGAAACACTGAAGCTTTCTTT. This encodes CASSLGVLGGNTEAFF.

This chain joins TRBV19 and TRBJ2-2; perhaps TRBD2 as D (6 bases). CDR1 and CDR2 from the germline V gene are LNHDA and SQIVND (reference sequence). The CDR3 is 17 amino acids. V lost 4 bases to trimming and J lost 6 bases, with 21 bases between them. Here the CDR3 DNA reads TGTGCCAGTAGTAGCTTTTGGGGCGCCGGGGGTTCCGGGGAGCTGTTTTTT. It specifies CASSSFWGAGGSGELFF.

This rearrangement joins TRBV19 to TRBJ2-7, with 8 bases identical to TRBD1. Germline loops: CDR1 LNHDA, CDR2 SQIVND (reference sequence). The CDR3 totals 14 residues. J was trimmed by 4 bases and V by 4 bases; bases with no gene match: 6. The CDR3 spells CASSRGQGGYEQYF. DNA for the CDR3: TGTGCCAGTAGTAGAGGACAGGGAGGTTACGAGCAGTACTTC.

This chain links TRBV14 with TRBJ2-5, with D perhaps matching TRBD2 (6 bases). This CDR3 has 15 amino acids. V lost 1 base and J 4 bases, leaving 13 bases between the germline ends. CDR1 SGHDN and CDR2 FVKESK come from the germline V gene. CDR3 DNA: TGTGCCAGCAGCCAAGCCTTCGGGGGAGTAGAGACCCAGTACTTC. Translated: CASSQAFGGVETQYF.

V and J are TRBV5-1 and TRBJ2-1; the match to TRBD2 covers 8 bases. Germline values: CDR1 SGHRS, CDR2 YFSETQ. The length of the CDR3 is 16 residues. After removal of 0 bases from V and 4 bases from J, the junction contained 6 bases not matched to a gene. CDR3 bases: TGCGCCAGCAGCTTGGAGGCGGGAGGATCATACAATGAGCAGTTCTTC. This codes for CASSLEAGGSYNEQFF. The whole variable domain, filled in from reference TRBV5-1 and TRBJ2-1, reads KAGVTQTPRYLIKTRGQQVTLSCSPISGHRSVSWYQQTPGQGLQFLFEYFSETQRNKGNFPGRFSGRQFSNSRSEMNVSTLELGDSALYLCASSLEAGGSYNEQFFGPGTRLTVL.

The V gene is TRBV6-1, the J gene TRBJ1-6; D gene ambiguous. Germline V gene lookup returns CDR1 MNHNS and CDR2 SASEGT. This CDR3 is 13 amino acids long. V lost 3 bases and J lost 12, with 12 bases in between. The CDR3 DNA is TGTGCCAGCAGTGAGCTAGAAGTAGGACCCCTCCACTTT. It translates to CASSELEVGPLHF.

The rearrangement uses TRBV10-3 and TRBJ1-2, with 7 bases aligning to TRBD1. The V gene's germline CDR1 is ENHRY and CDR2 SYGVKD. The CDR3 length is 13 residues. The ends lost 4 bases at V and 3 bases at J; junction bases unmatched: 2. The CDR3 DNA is TGTGCCATCAGTGGACAGGGCGACTATGGCTACACCTTC. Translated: CAISGQGDYGYTF.

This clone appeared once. The CDR3 DNA follows: TGCGCCAGCAGCCATGGGACAGCGCATTCCTACAATGAGCAGTTCTTC. Its protein is CASSHGTAHSYNEQFF. The rearrangement uses TRBV5-1 and TRBJ2-1; 7 positions match TRBD1. Germline assignment: CDR1 SGHRS and CDR2 YFSETQ. This CDR3 is built from 16 residues. V was clipped by 4 bases and J by 1 base; unmatched bases: 8.

CDR3: CASRITGTGAGELFF. CDR3 DNA sequence: TGTGCCAGCAGAATTACCGGGACAGGGGCCGGGGAGCTGTTTTTT. This sequence joins TRBV19 and TRBJ2-2, with 10 positions matching TRBD1. This CDR3 spans 15 amino acids. CDR1 and CDR2 (germline): LNHDA, SQIVND (reference sequence). The V and J ends lost 9 bases and 6 bases, in that order; junction bases with no gene match: 10.

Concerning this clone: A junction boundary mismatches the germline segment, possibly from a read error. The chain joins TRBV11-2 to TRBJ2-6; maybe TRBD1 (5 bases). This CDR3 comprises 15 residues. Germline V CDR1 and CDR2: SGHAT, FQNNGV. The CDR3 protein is CASSVDSSGANVLTF. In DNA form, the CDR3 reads TGTGCCAGCAGCGTAGACAGTTCTGGGGCCAACGTCCTGACTTTC.

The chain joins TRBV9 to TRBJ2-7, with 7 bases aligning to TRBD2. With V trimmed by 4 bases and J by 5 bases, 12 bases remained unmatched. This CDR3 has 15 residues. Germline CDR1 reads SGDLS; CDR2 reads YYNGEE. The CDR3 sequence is CASSPLGGNAHEQYF. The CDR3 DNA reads TGTGCCAGCAGCCCCCTGGGGGGGAACGCCCACGAGCAGTACTTC.

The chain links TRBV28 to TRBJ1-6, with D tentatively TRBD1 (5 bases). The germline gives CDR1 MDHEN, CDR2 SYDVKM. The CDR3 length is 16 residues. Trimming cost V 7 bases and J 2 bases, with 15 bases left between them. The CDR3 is CASKTASLPYNSPLHF. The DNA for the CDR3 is TGTGCCAGCAAGACAGCCAGCTTACCCTATAATTCACCCCTCCACTTT.

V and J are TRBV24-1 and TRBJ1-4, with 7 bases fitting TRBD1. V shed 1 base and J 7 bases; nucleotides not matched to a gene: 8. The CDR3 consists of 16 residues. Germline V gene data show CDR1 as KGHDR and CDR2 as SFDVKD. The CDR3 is CATSDFVPGGIEKLFF. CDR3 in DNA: TGTGCCACCAGTGATTTTGTGCCAGGGGGAATTGAAAAACTGTTTTTT.

CDR3 bases: TGTGCCAGCAGCGTTGAGGACAGGGAAGCTTTCTTT. It encodes CASSVEDREAFF. The rearrangement links TRBV7-9 to TRBJ1-1, with 7 bases aligning to TRBD1. Trimming at V came to 5 bases and at J to 8 bases, leaving 5 bases not matched to a gene. CDR1 SEHNR and CDR2 FQNEAQ come from the germline V gene (reference sequence). The CDR3 has 12 amino acids. Full variable domain (missing parts from reference TRBV7-9 and TRBJ1-1): DTGVSQNPRHKITKRGQNVTFRCDPISEHNRLYWYRQTLGQGPEFLTYFQNEAQLEKSRLLSDRFSAERPKGSFSTLEIQRTEQGDSAMYLCASSVEDREAFFGQGTRLTVV.

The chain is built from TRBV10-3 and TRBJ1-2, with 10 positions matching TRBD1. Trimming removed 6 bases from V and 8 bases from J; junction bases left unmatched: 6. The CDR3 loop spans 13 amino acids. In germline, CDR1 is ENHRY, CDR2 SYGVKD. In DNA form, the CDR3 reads TGTGCCATCAGCGACAGGGGGCTTGGGGGCTACACCTTC. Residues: CAISDRGLGGYTF.

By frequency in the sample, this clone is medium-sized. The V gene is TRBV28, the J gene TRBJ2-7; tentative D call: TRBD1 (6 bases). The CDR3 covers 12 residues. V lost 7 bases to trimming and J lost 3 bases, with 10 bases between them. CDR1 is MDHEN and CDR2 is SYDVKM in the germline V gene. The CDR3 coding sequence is TGTGCCAGCATAACAGGGAACTACGAGCAGTACTTC. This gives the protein CASITGNYEQYF.